This TCR beta chain stems from a study of blood T cells in healthy people across ages. This CDR3 region has 17 residues. Germline trimming cut 4 bases from V and 10 bases from J; bases unmatched to any gene: 12. Germline V lookup: CDR1 SGHTA, CDR2 FQGNSA. Next came a second PCR, run for roughly 6 to 11 cycles, which used a sample-barcoded 5' primer along with a J-beta primer mix. Each cDNA molecule, via a template-switch adaptor with 12 random nucleotides, was tagged. TCRdb analysed the 5' RACE reads with MiXCR anew, one entry per CDR3 protein. The sample carries about 780,000 distinct CDR3 sequences, about half recorded once.

This chain joins TRBV7-2 and TRBJ2-1; 14 nucleotides align to TRBD2. The source is a man older than 75 in good health. Sequenced sample: blood. CDR3 sequence reads: CASSSWTSGRSPVEQFF. The DNA for the CDR3 is TGTGCCAGCAGCTCCTGGACTAGCGGGAGGTCACCTGTGGAGCAGTTCTTC.